This T cell receptor beta chain was identified during a study of cytomegalovirus exposure and HLA in healthy donors. In the study overall: A prior study identified some 100 million unique TCR beta sequences from 190 million or so T cells. In terms of ancestry, the Caucasian-associated cluster contained 80% to 90% of the approximately 420 genotyped donors. General observations from the study: A later analysis, which compared TCR beta chains of equal frequency, found the HLA-associated ones more clonally expanded. The presence/absence work took it that sequencing depth was about the same across donors.

Both 60 Vbeta primers and 13 Jbeta primers went into the PCR. Assay: immunoSEQ multiplex PCR; the TCRdb copy retains only in-frame clones and omits some. The sample has 210,000 or so clones, 75% to 80% seen once; the top ten hold about 1.8%. Concerning this clone itself: Its specificity is unknown.

The CDR3 has 16 residues. With V trimmed by 2 bases and J by 3 bases, 6 bases remained unmatched. Germline V CDR1 and CDR2: SGDLS, YYNGEE. The sample taken for sequencing was PBMCs. The V call is TRBV9, the J call TRBJ2-3; TRBD2 matches at 10 bases. The source of this sequence is a man younger than 30 in good health and CMV-seronegative. In DNA form, the CDR3 reads TGTGCCAGCAGCGTGAGTAGCGGGAGGCGAACAGATACGCAGTATTTT. Residues: CASSVSSGRRTDTQYF.